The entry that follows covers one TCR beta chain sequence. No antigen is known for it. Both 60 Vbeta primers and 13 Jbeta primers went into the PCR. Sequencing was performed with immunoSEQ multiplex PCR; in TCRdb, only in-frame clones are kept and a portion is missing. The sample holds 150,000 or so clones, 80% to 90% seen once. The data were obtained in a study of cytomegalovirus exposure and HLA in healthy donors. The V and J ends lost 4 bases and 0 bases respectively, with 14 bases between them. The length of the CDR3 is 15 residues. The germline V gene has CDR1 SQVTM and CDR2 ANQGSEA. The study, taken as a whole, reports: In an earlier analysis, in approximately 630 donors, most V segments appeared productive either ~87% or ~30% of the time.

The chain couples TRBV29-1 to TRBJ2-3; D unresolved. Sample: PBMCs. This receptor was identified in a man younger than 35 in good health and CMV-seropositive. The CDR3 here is CSVVLQLESTDTQYF. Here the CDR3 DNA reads TGCAGCGTTGTCTTACAGCTCGAAAGCACAGATACGCAGTATTTT.